The 22 T cell receptor beta chains reported below all come from one sample, sequenced in a study of cytomegalovirus exposure and HLA in healthy donors. PCR primers comprised 60 Vbeta and 13 Jbeta primers. Generated by immunoSEQ multiplex PCR, the TCRdb table keeps only in-frame clones and is missing some. The table has fewer than 250,000 clones, 76% seen once. The specimen sequenced was PBMCs. The source is a man between 18 and 29 years old in good health and CMV-seronegative.

A word on this clone: This CDR3 is also generated by other DNA sequences in the sample. This chain uses TRBV9 with TRBJ2-5; 16 nucleotides agree with TRBD2. The V gene's germline CDR1 is SGDLS and CDR2 YYNGEE. V shed 2 bases and J 3 bases; nucleotides not matched to a gene: 4. The CDR3 runs 17 residues. The CDR3 spells CASSVGTSGRGKETQYF. In nucleotides, the CDR3 is TGTGCCAGCAGCGTCGGGACTAGCGGGAGGGGGAAAGAGACCCAGTACTTC.

This clone was observed a handful of times. The V and J genes are TRBV14 and TRBJ1-1, with TRBD1 identical over 8 bases. Germline loops: CDR1 SGHDN, CDR2 FVKESK. The CDR3 is made up of 13 amino acids. The V and J ends lost 7 bases and 6 bases, in that order; junction bases with no gene match: 7. This CDR3 is CASTPGGLPEAFF. The CDR3, as DNA: TGTGCCAGCACCCCAGGGGGCCTGCCTGAAGCTTTCTTT.

This clone was detected only once. CDR3 DNA sequence: TGTGCCAGCAGTTACCTAGACAGGGTCTACACCTACGAGCAGTACTTC. It encodes CASSYLDRVYTYEQYF. The chain has TRBV6-6 and TRBJ2-7; TRBD1 agrees at 7 bases. The CDR3 runs to 16 residues. CDR1 and CDR2 (germline): MNHNY, SVGAGI (reference sequence). The V and J ends lost 2 bases and 2 bases, in that order; junction bases with no gene match: 9.

This clone occurred a few times. J is TRBJ1-4 and V is TRBV6-1, with 10 bases matching TRBD1. V gave up 5 bases and J gave up 7 bases; unmatched junction bases: 7. There are 15 residues in the CDR3. The V gene's germline CDR1 is MNHNS and CDR2 SASEGT. The CDR3 DNA sequence: TGTGCCAGCAGTTTCCCGGGACAGGGGATTGAAAAACTGTTTTTT. Protein: CASSFPGQGIEKLFF.

The J gene is TRBJ1-2, the V gene TRBV6-1, with 7 bases aligning to TRBD1. With V trimmed by 8 bases and J by 8 bases, 14 bases remained unmatched. The CDR3 consists of 14 residues. From germline, CDR1 is MNHNS and CDR2 SASEGT. This CDR3 is CASDVGATGIGYTF. The CDR3 bases are TGTGCCAGCGACGTGGGGGCGACAGGGATCGGCTACACCTTC.

The CDR3 region is CASSSSGRDMGGETQYF. The CDR3 nucleotides are TGTGCCAGTAGTTCTAGCGGGAGGGATATGGGAGGAGAGACCCAGTACTTC. This rearrangement joins TRBV19 to TRBJ2-5; TRBD2 matches at 12 bases. The CDR3 runs 17 residues. Germline assignment: CDR1 LNHDA and CDR2 SQIVND (reference sequence). Trimming removed 5 bases from V and 4 bases from J; junction bases left unmatched: 11.

The rearrangement uses TRBV7-9 and TRBJ1-1, with D hard to call. Between the trimmed V and J ends, which lost 6 bases and 5 bases, there was a span of 7 bases. The CDR3 runs to 11 residues. CDR1 SEHNR and CDR2 FQNEAQ come from the germline V gene (reference sequence). The CDR3 DNA reads as TGTGCCAGCAGTTACGGTACTGAAGCTTTCTTT. Translated: CASSYGTEAFF.

This clone showed up just once. This rearrangement joins TRBV6-1 to TRBJ1-2; the D gene is possibly TRBD1 (6 bases). V was pared by 6 bases and J by 8 bases, with 22 bases between. In germline, CDR1 is MNHNS, CDR2 SASEGT. This CDR3 is 15 amino acids long. CDR3 in DNA: TGTGCCAGCAGCCAAAGGGGGACACTGATGACCGGCTACACCTTC. It is translated as CASSQRGTLMTGYTF.

On this clone itself: Other DNA sequences in this specimen translate into the identical CDR3. The V and J genes are TRBV11-2 and TRBJ2-7, with TRBD2 identical over 8 bases. The CDR3 has 14 residues. The V gene's germline CDR1 is SGHAT and CDR2 FQNNGV. Losses at the gene ends were 1 base for V and 4 bases for J; bases not matched to a gene: 3. CDR3 sequence (DNA): TGTGCCAGCAGCTTAGCGGGAGGGCCATACGAGCAGTACTTC. Translation gives CASSLAGGPYEQYF.

This clone occurred once. V is TRBV7-9 and J is TRBJ2-3; TRBD2 matches at 8 bases. The germline V gene encodes CDR1 SEHNR and CDR2 FQNEAQ (reference sequence). With V trimmed by 2 bases and J by 2 bases, 6 bases remained unmatched. The length of the CDR3 is 16 residues. CDR3 protein: CASSLMAGGFTDTQYF. CDR3 bases: TGTGCCAGCAGCTTAATGGCGGGAGGTTTCACAGATACGCAGTATTTT.

The chain combines TRBV10-3 with TRBJ2-1; 8 bases map to TRBD2. Trimming at V came to 10 bases and at J to 8 bases, leaving 13 bases not matched to a gene. Germline loops: CDR1 ENHRY, CDR2 SYGVKD. This CDR3 spans 14 amino acids. CDR3 protein: CASRMGLGIDEQFF. The CDR3 region has the DNA TGTGCCAGCCGTATGGGACTAGGAATAGATGAGCAGTTCTTC.

The chain carries TRBV7-2 and TRBJ2-5, with D maybe TRBD2 (6 bases). The CDR3 covers 14 residues. CDR1 is SGHTA, CDR2 FQGNSA, per germline. The V end was cut by 3 bases, the J end by 1 base, with 9 bases between. The CDR3 sequence: CASSFSRGQETQYF. In nucleotides, the CDR3 is TGTGCCAGCAGCTTTTCGCGGGGCCAAGAGACCCAGTACTTC.

This clone was counted only a few times. CDR3 residues: CASSPPPGQGAIAYEQYF. As DNA, the CDR3 is TGTGCCAGCTCACCACCCCCCGGACAGGGGGCGATTGCCTACGAGCAGTACTTC. V usage is TRBV18 and J usage is TRBJ2-7, with TRBD1 matching over 11 bases. Losses at the gene ends were 0 bases for V and 2 bases for J; bases not matched to a gene: 9. Germline V lookup: CDR1 KGHSH, CDR2 LQKENI. The CDR3 is 18 residues long.

The count of this clone is one. The chain combines TRBV27 with TRBJ2-3; D is unclear. Germline V gene data show CDR1 as MNHEY and CDR2 as SMNVEV (reference sequence). V was pared by 4 bases and J by 6 bases, with 5 bases between. The CDR3 consists of 11 residues. The CDR3: CASSSGDTQYF. Written as DNA, the CDR3 is TGTGCCAGCAGTTCCGGGGATACGCAGTATTTT.

This chain connects TRBV9 to TRBJ1-1, with 7 bases identical to TRBD1. In germline, CDR1 is SGDLS, CDR2 YYNGEE. V lost 5 bases to trimming and J lost 1 base; unmatched junction nucleotides: 5. The CDR3 extends over 14 amino acids. The CDR3 region has the DNA TGTGCCAGCAGGGCCCGACAGGGGAACACTGAAGCTTTCTTT. Amino acid sequence: CASRARQGNTEAFF.

The sample holds one count of this clone. V is TRBV7-3 and J is TRBJ1-2, with D unclear. CDR3 length: 14 residues. The germline gives CDR1 SGHTA, CDR2 FQGTGA. Trimming took off 0 bases at V and 4 bases at J, with 9 bases between the two ends. CDR3 sequence reads: CASSLTAAGYGYTF. The CDR3 DNA sequence: TGTGCCAGCAGCTTAACGGCAGCGGGCTATGGCTACACCTTC. Supplemented by reference TRBV7-3 and TRBJ1-2, the full variable domain reads GAGVSQTPSNKVTEKGKYVELRCDPISGHTALYWYRQSLGQGPEFLIYFQGTGAADDSGLPNDRFFAVRPEGSVSTLKIQRTERGDSAVYLCASSLTAAGYGYTFGSGTRLTVV.

This clone appeared a single time. CDR3 DNA sequence: TGTGCCAGCGTCCCGGGAGGGTCCTACAATGAGCAGTTCTTC. This sequence encodes CASVPGGSYNEQFF. The J gene is TRBJ2-1, the V gene TRBV6-1; 8 bases match TRBD2. The CDR3 sequence is 14 residues long. V trimming: 8 bases; J trimming: 1 base; junction bases outside the gene matches: 4. The V gene's germline CDR1 is MNHNS and CDR2 SASEGT.

The chain employs TRBV21-1 and TRBJ2-2; TRBD1 is the table's D call and was not checked against the DNA. TRBV21-1 is described as a pseudogene. The CDR3 extends over 16 amino acids. CDR3 loop: CASSIGQGLCTGELFF. CDR3 DNA sequence: TGTGCCAGCAGCATAGGACAGGGACTGTGCACCGGGGAGCTGTTTTTT.

This clone has only a few counts. The V call is TRBV10-3, the J call TRBJ2-1; 8 bases are a match to TRBD1. Germline CDR1 is ENHRY and CDR2 is SYGVKD. This CDR3 has 12 residues. J lost 9 bases, V lost 5 bases, and 3 bases had no gene match. The DNA for the CDR3 is TGTGCCATCAGTCCGACAGGGGTTGAGCAGTTCTTC. Amino acids: CAISPTGVEQFF.

The CDR3 loop reads CASSSLRRETQYF. DNA for the CDR3: TGTGCCAGCAGCTCATTGCGGAGGGAGACCCAGTACTTC. V gene TRBV13 combines with J gene TRBJ2-5, with D possibly being TRBD2 (5 bases). V lost 4 bases, J lost 5 bases, and 11 bases lay in between. This CDR3 has 13 amino acids. Germline CDR1 is PRHDT and CDR2 is FYEKMQ (reference sequence).

This chain links TRBV18 with TRBJ2-1, with TRBD1 matching over 7 bases. CDR3 length: 14 amino acids. Germline CDR1 and CDR2: KGHSH and LQKENI. The junction had 4 bases not matched to a gene; V was cut back by 8 bases and J by 0 bases. CDR3 DNA: TGTGCCAGCATCGACAGGGACTCCTACAATGAGCAGTTCTTC. Residues: CASIDRDSYNEQFF.

The chain recombines TRBV2 with TRBJ1-4, with D uncertain. The CDR3 runs 12 residues. V was clipped by 0 bases and J by 6 bases, with 2 bases between them. CDR1 is SNHLY and CDR2 is FYNNEI in the germline V gene. CDR3 coding DNA: TGTGCCAGCAGTGAAGCCGATGAAAAACTGTTTTTT. Its translation is CASSEADEKLFF.